This paragraph covers one TCR beta chain sequence. What it recognizes is unknown. This entry comes from a study of CD8+ T cells in alopecia areata. Findings of the study overall: Lesional scalp, notably in alopecia totalis/universalis, had clonality above that of normal scalp.

Following extraction, RNA underwent reverse transcription to cDNA, which served as the sequencing template. The protocol was immunoSEQ multiplex PCR, while the TCRdb copy is restricted to in-frame clones and leaves out a portion. The table shows 100,000 to 120,000 clones, with around 59% occurring only once. Between the trimmed V and J ends, which lost 4 bases and 4 bases, there was a span of 11 bases. This CDR3 is built from 13 residues. In germline, CDR1 is SGHDN, CDR2 FVKESK. This sequence joins TRBV14 and TRBJ2-7; weak D call: TRBD1 (5 bases). The sequenced sample was CD8+ T cells sorted from blood. This clonotype was obtained from a human donor in good health. CDR3 loop: CASSLPSGYEQYF. The CDR3 region has the DNA TGTGCCAGCAGCCTTCCCTCAGGGTACGAGCAGTACTTC.